These T cell receptor beta chains were read from a single sample in a study of regulatory T cells in long-lasting Graves disease. MiXCR, applied by TCRdb to the multiplex PCR reads, yields one record per CDR3 protein. Among about 300,000 distinct CDR3 sequences, around 20% were seen once, and the ten largest hold more than 55%. The specimen was peripheral blood mononuclear cells (PBMCs), collected when the disease was refractory, from a patient treated with antithyroid drugs. These receptors all come from a female donor with Graves disease. CDR3s include the opening cysteine and the closing phenylalanine or tryptophan. The order of the fields is V gene, D gene, J gene, clone size, CDR3 protein, CDR3 DNA. A D gene is named only where the DNA matches it firmly. Expanded clones are given a class, and other clones once, few, many or no size at all.

TRBV27	-	TRBJ2-5	many	CASSLLGFQETQYF	TGTGCCAGCAGTTTATTGGGCTTCCAAGAGACCCAGTACTTC
TRBV30	-	TRBJ1-3	-	CAWSLIPPGNTIYF	TGTGCCTGGAGTTTGATACCCCCTGGAAACACCATATATTTT
TRBV14	TRBD1	TRBJ1-6	few	CASSQDLQGGTSPLHF	TGTGCCAGCAGCCAAGATTTACAGGGGGGGACATCACCCCTCCACTTT
TRBV15	TRBD1	TRBJ2-7	few	CATSRQGGYEQYF	TGTGCCACCAGCCGACAGGGCGGATACGAGCAGTACTTC
TRBV28	-	TRBJ1-1	many	CASSLQVEAFF	TGTGCCAGCAGTCTACAGGTAGAAGCTTTCTTT
TRBV5-1	TRBD1	TRBJ1-1	few	CASRFSGGVDTEAFF	TGCGCCAGCAGATTCTCAGGGGGGGTTGACACTGAAGCTTTCTTT
TRBV28	TRBD1	TRBJ1-1	many	CASSLTDRGREAFF	TGTGCCAGCAGTTTAACGGACAGGGGGCGAGAAGCTTTCTTT
TRBV28	-	TRBJ1-2	many	CASGRRANGYTF	TGTGCCAGCGGACGGCGGGCCAATGGCTACACCTTC
TRBV29-1	TRBD2	TRBJ2-5	few	CSLLAGGRGETQYF	TGCAGCTTACTAGCGGGAGGGAGGGGAGAGACCCAGTACTTC
TRBV29-1	-	TRBJ1-1	few	CSVEEIFTEAFF	TGCAGCGTTGAAGAGATCTTCACTGAAGCTTTCTTT
TRBV28	-	TRBJ2-7	few	CASSLWTYEQYF	TGTGCCAGCAGTTTATGGACCTACGAGCAGTACTTC
TRBV28	-	TRBJ2-7	many	CASRRGLINYEQYF	TGTGCCAGCAGAAGGGGACTTATCAACTACGAGCAGTACTTC
TRBV5-1	TRBD2	TRBJ2-5	-	CASSLEIAGTKETQYF	TGCGCCAGCAGCTTGGAGATAGCGGGAACGAAAGAGACCCAGTACTTC
TRBV27	TRBD2	TRBJ2-1	many	CASSPSWREGNEQFF	TGTGCCAGCAGTCCCTCTTGGCGGGAGGGGAATGAGCAGTTCTTC
TRBV6-2/TRBV6-3	-	TRBJ1-2	many	CASSYTTGNGYTF	TGTGCCAGCAGTTACACCACAGGGAATGGCTACACCTTC
TRBV6-2/TRBV6-3	-	TRBJ2-5	few	CASSSTEQETQYF	TGTGCCAGCAGTTCGACGGAGCAAGAGACCCAGTACTTC
TRBV6-1	-	TRBJ1-1	-	CASSDHRKSRF	TGTGCCAGCAGTGACCACAGGAAGTCCCGTTTT
TRBV12-3/TRBV12-4	-	TRBJ2-2	many	CASGPWGTGELFF	TGTGCCAGCGGACCATGGGGCACCGGGGAGCTGTTTTTT
TRBV19	-	TRBJ2-2	-	CASSGSQGRGNTGELFF	TGTGCCAGTAGCGGGAGTCAGGGTCGAGGGAACACCGGGGAGCTGTTTTTT
TRBV20-1	TRBD2	TRBJ2-1	-	CSAGPAGGPDEQFF	TGCAGTGCGGGCCCAGCGGGAGGGCCGGATGAGCAGTTCTTC
TRBV2	TRBD1	TRBJ2-3	many	CASRGPGQGHTDTQYF	TGTGCCAGCAGGGGCCCGGGACAGGGACACACAGATACGCAGTATTTT
TRBV28	-	TRBJ2-1	few	CASSSPGGDEQFF	TGTGCCAGCAGTTCCCCTGGGGGCGATGAGCAGTTCTTC
TRBV11-2	-	TRBJ2-5	many	CASSLGGGWETQYF	TGTGCCAGCAGCTTAGGAGGGGGATGGGAGACCCAGTACTTC